The rows below give T cell receptor beta chains drawn from one sample of a study of blood T cell repertoires in COVID-19. Profiled with immunoSEQ multiplex PCR; TCRdb holds only in-frame clones, not every one. Found here are about 280,000 clones, approximately 90% of them singletons; the top ten hold roughly 4.8%. The sample was peripheral blood. These receptors came from a man aged 35-49 years with acute or convalescent COVID-19. Both conserved end residues are part of each CDR3. Fields, in order: V gene, J gene, D gene, clone size, CDR3 DNA, CDR3 protein. A D gene is named only where the DNA matches it firmly. Expanded clones get a size class; other rows say once, few or many, or leave the size out.

V: TRBV29-1
J: TRBJ1-2
D: .
size: .
DNA: TGCAGCGCCGTCGGGGGATTATATGGCTACACCTTC
CDR3: CSAVGGLYGYTF

V: TRBV5-4
J: TRBJ2-7
D: .
size: few
DNA: TGTGCCAGCAGCTCAGGCAGGAGGGAAAGGGAGCAGTACTTC
CDR3: CASSSGRREREQYF

V: TRBV3-1/TRBV3-2
J: TRBJ2-3
D: TRBD2
size: .
DNA: TGTGCCAGCAGCCACGGGCCGGGGGGGCGCGATACGCAGTATTTT
CDR3: CASSHGPGGRDTQYF

V: TRBV7-2
J: TRBJ1-1
D: TRBD1
size: .
DNA: TGTGCCAGCAGGACTGACAGGGGGCGGATGAACACTGAAGCTTTCTTT
CDR3: CASRTDRGRMNTEAFF

V: TRBV9
J: TRBJ2-7
D: .
size: few
DNA: TGTGCCAGCAGCGTATACACGCAGGGCGAGCAGTACTTC
CDR3: CASSVYTQGEQYF

V: TRBV10-3
J: TRBJ1-2
D: .
size: once
DNA: TGTGCCATCGGGGCAGGGGTCGGCTACACCTTC
CDR3: CAIGAGVGYTF

V: TRBV11-1
J: TRBJ1-1
D: TRBD1
size: .
DNA: TGTGCCAGCAGCACTCAGGGGGGGAACACTGAAGCTTTCTTT
CDR3: CASSTQGGNTEAFF

V: TRBV25-1
J: TRBJ1-2
D: .
size: .
DNA: TGTGCCAGCAGTGGGATACAGGAGACAAACTATGGCTACACCTTC
CDR3: CASSGIQETNYGYTF

V: TRBV19
J: TRBJ1-5
D: .
size: .
DNA: TGTGCCAGTAGTATGCAAGGGGATTCCAATCAGCCCCAGCATTTT
CDR3: CASSMQGDSNQPQHF

V: TRBV5-1
J: TRBJ2-2
D: .
size: .
DNA: TGCGCCAGCAGCTTGGTAGATGGCGGGGAGCTGTTTTTT
CDR3: CASSLVDGGELFF

V: TRBV9
J: TRBJ1-1
D: TRBD1
size: .
DNA: TGTGCCAGCAGCAAGGGGACAGGGGGCGGTAACACTGAAGCTTTCTTT
CDR3: CASSKGTGGGNTEAFF

V: TRBV27
J: TRBJ2-3
D: .
size: .
DNA: TGTGCCAGCAGGGGTTTAGCGGCAGATACGCAGTATTTT
CDR3: CASRGLAADTQYF

V: TRBV7-9
J: TRBJ2-7
D: TRBD1
size: .
DNA: TGTGCCAGCAGCCCGGATGACAGGGTTTGGTCCTACGAGCAGTACTTC
CDR3: CASSPDDRVWSYEQYF

V: TRBV6-5
J: TRBJ1-1
D: TRBD1
size: .
DNA: TGTGCCAGCAGTCTCCCGGGACAGGGGGGTGAAGCTTTCTTT
CDR3: CASSLPGQGGEAFF

V: TRBV21-1
J: TRBJ2-3
D: .
size: .
DNA: TGTGCCAGCAGCAAGTTATTAGGCACAGATACGCAGTATTTT
CDR3: CASSKLLGTDTQYF

V: TRBV7-6
J: TRBJ2-2
D: TRBD1
size: few
DNA: TGTGCCAGCAGCGCGACAGGGTTACCCGGGGAGCTGTTTTTT
CDR3: CASSATGLPGELFF

V: TRBV6-6
J: TRBJ2-1
D: .
size: .
DNA: TGTGCCACCTCGGGCGGGGGCACCTACAATGAGCAGTTCTTC
CDR3: CATSGGGTYNEQFF

V: TRBV18
J: TRBJ1-5
D: .
size: .
DNA: TGTGCCAGCTCACCGTCGACAGCTAATAGCAATCAGCCCCAGCATTTT
CDR3: CASSPSTANSNQPQHF

V: TRBV6-5
J: TRBJ1-1
D: .
size: .
DNA: TGTGCCAGCACTCCGGGACACCCGTGGGCTGAAGCTTTCTTT
CDR3: CASTPGHPWAEAFF

V: TRBV5-8
J: TRBJ1-1
D: .
size: .
DNA: TGTGCCAGCAGTTATGGGGAGACCCCCCTGAACACTGAAGCTTTCTTT
CDR3: CASSYGETPLNTEAFF